What follows are 5 T cell receptor beta chains derived from one specimen sequenced in a study of cytomegalovirus exposure and HLA in healthy donors. Assay: immunoSEQ multiplex PCR; the TCRdb copy retains only in-frame clones and omits some. Of about 60,000 clones listed, 90% to 97% are singletons. The sequenced material came from PBMCs. Receptors originate from a man younger than 30 in good health and CMV-seronegative.

The chain is built from TRBV9 and TRBJ1-1; TRBD1 aligns across 7 bases. Germline assignment: CDR1 SGDLS and CDR2 YYNGEE. The CDR3 covers 17 residues. Trimming cost V 8 bases and J 0 bases; bases outside gene matches: 16. CDR3 sequence (DNA): TGTGCCAGTACACCGGGCGCAGGGGGAACCATGAACACTGAAGCTTTCTTT. As protein: CASTPGAGGTMNTEAFF. The full variable domain, with the rest looked up from reference TRBV9 and TRBJ1-1, is DSGVTQTPKHLITATGQRVTLRCSPRSGDLSVYWYQQSLDQGLQFLIQYYNGEERAKGNILERFSAQQFPDLHSELNLSSLELGDSALYFCASTPGAGGTMNTEAFFGQGTRLTVV.

This chain uses TRBV7-8 with TRBJ2-3; 8 bases are shared with TRBD2. Germline V gene data show CDR1 as SGHVS and CDR2 as FQNEAQ. The CDR3 consists of 15 residues. V lost 6 bases and J lost 0; bases outside the gene matches: 5. CDR3 protein: CASRKLAVSTDTQYF. DNA of the CDR3: TGTGCCAGCAGAAAACTAGCGGTTAGCACAGATACGCAGTATTTT.

The chain employs TRBV28 and TRBJ2-3; maybe TRBD2 (5 bases). Trimming removed 7 bases at V and 2 bases at J, with 13 bases between. This CDR3 is 14 amino acids long. The germline V gene encodes CDR1 MDHEN and CDR2 SYDVKM. The CDR3, as DNA: TGTGCCAGCATCACAGAAGCGGACACAGATACGCAGTATTTT. Translation: CASITEADTDTQYF.

This clone was found once. This sequence joins TRBV9 and TRBJ1-2, with D tentatively TRBD1 (6 bases). V gave up 3 bases and J gave up 0 bases, with 12 bases separating them. The CDR3 is 15 residues long. CDR1 SGDLS and CDR2 YYNGEE come from the germline V gene. CDR3 in DNA: TGTGCCAGCAGCGAGGGGGACGGCGCTAACTATGGCTACACCTTC. Its protein product is CASSEGDGANYGYTF.

The chain combines TRBV5-6 with TRBJ2-3; the D is unclear. The germline V gene has CDR1 SGHDT and CDR2 YYEEEE. Trimming pared 0 bases from V and 2 bases from J, leaving 7 bases between. The CDR3 runs 14 residues. The CDR3 nucleotides are TGTGCCAGCAGCTTGGGTTCACACACAGATACGCAGTATTTT. This translates into CASSLGSHTDTQYF.